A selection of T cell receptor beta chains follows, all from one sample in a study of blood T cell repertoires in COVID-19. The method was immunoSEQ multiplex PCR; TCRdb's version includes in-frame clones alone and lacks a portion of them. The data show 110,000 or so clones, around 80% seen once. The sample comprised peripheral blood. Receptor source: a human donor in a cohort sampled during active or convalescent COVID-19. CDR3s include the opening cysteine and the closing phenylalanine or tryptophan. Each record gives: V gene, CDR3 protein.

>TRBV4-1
CASSQDWFLIQGGGSYNEQFF
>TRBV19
CASSIAGQGGYGYTF
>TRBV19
CASTVTGNTEAFF
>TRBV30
CAWSVGLRGTQYF
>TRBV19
CASSISQGGYEQYF
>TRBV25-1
CASSAHSRDTQYF
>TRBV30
CAWDRLAGVGDTQYF
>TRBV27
CASSSPSTAGGAANYGYTF
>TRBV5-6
CASSLGGLMAYEQYF
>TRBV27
CASRPREQGYYEQYF
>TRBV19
CASSLAGGPDTQYF
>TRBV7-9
CASSFPNSYEQYF
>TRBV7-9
CASSISGSSYEQYF
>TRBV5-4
CASSLWGPGTGELFF
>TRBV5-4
CASSLRQGVGETQYF
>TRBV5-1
CASSLGLAGASYNEQFF
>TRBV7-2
CASSLEGTGGDYGYTF
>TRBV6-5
CASSRTSFPGELFF
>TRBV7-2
CASSLAGGVPYEQYF
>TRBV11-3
CASAKLAIVSGELFF
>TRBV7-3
CASKTRTDSYNEQFF
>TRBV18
CASYRTGRGEQYF
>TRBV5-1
CASSLTGTYEQYF
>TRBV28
CASRSSSGYEQYF
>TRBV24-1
CATSDWAGVPGELFF
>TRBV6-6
CASSYISRGSYEQYF
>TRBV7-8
CASSLAGTVNQPQHF
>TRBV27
CASRTGKTYEQYF
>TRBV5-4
CASSSKDRGNGYTF
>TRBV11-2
CASSLGTSGRADTQYF
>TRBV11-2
CASSFLQGAAGNEQFF